The text below deals with one T cell receptor beta chain. Roughly 10 milliliters was the volume of peripheral blood drawn from each donor. Per sample, extraction of total RNA gave at least 5.5 micrograms in every case. Germline values: CDR1 DFQATT, CDR2 SNEGSKA (reference sequence). V dropped 3 bases and J dropped 4 bases, with 16 bases sitting between them. CDR3 size: 15 residues. This entry belongs to a study of blood T cells in healthy people across ages. The use of a sample-barcoded 5' primer and a J-beta primer mix characterized a second PCR of about 7 to 12 cycles. Researchers report that each sample yielded at least 3 million CDR3-containing paired-end reads. One entry per CDR3 protein, called by TCRdb with MiXCR from the 5' RACE reads. Of roughly 1.4 million distinct CDR3 sequences listed, around 55% are singletons.

The rearrangement joins TRBV20-1 to TRBJ1-5; perhaps TRBD1 as D (6 bases). This receptor was taken from a man aged 18 to 29 in good health. Sequenced input: blood. The chain's CDR3 is CSASTDREENQPQHF. Written as DNA, the CDR3 is TGCAGTGCTAGTACGGACAGAGAAGAGAATCAGCCCCAGCATTTT.